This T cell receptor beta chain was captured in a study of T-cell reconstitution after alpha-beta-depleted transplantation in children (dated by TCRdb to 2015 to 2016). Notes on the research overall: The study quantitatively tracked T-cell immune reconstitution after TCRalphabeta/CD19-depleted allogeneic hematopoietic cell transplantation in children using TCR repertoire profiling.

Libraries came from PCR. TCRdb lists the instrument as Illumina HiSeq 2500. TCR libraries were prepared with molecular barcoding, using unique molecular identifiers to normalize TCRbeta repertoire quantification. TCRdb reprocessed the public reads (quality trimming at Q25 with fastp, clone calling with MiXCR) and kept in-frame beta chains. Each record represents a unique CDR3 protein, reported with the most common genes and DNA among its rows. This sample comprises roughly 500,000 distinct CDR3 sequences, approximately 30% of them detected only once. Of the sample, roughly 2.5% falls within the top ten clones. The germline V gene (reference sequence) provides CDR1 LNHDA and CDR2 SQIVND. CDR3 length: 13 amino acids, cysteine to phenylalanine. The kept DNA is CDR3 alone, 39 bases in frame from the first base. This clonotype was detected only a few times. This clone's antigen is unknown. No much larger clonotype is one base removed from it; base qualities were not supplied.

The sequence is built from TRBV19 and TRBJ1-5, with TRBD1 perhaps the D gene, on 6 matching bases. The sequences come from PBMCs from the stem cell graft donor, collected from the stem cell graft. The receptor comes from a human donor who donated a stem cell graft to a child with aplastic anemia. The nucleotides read TGTGGGACAGCCCGGACCCGCAATCAGCCCCAGCATTTT. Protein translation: CGTARTRNQPQHF. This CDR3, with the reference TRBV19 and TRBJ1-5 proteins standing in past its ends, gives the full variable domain DGGITQSPKYLFRKEGQNVTLSCEQNLNHDAMYWYRQDPGQGLRLIYYSQIVNDFQKGDIAEGYSVSREKKESFPLTVTSAQKNPTAFYLCGTARTRNQPQHFGDGTRLSIL.